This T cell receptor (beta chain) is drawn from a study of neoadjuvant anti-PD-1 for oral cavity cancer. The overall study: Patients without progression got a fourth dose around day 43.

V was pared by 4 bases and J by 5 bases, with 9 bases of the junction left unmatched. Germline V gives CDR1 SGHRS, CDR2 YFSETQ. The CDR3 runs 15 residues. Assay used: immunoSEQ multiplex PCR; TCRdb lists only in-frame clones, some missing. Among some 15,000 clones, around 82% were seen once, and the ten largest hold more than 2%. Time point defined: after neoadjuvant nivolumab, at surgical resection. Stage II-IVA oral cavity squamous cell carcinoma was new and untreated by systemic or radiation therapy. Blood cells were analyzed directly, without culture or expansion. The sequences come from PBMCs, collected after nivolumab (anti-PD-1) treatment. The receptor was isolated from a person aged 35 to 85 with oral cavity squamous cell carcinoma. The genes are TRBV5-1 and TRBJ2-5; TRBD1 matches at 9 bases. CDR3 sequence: CASSPGDRASETQYF. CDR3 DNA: TGCGCCAGCAGCCCCGGGGACAGGGCCTCGGAGACCCAGTACTTC.